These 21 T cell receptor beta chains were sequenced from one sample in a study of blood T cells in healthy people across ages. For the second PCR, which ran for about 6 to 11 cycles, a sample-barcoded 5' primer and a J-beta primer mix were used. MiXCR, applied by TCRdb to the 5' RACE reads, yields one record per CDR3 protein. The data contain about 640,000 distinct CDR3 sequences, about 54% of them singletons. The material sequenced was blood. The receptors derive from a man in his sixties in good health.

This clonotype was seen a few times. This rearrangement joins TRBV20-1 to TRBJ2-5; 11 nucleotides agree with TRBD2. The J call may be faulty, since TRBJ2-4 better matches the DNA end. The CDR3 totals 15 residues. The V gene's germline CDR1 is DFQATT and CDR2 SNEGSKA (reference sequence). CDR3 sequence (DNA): TGCAGTGCTAATAGCGGGGGGGCCTCCAAAAACATTCAGTACTTC. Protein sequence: CSANSGGASKNIQYF.

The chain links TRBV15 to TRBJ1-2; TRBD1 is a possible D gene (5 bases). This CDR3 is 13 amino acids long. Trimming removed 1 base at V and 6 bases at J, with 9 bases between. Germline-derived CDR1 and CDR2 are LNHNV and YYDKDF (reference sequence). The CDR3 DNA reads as TGTGCCACCAGCAGAGCGCAGGGAGATGGCTACACCTTC. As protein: CATSRAQGDGYTF.

The CDR3 sequence: CASSQNFVSAAQYF. CDR3 DNA: TGTGCCAGCAGCCAAAACTTCGTCTCCGCGGCGCAGTATTTT. The V and J genes are TRBV14 and TRBJ2-3; D unresolved. The V and J ends lost 2 bases and 10 bases respectively, with 16 bases between them. The germline CDR1 and CDR2 sequences are SGHDN and FVKESK. The CDR3 is 14 residues long.

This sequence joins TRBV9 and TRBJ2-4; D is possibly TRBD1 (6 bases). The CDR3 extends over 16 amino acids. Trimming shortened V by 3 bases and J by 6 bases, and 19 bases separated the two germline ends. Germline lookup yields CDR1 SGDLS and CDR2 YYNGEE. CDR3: CASSATSGTSGNIQYF. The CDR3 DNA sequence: TGTGCCAGCAGCGCAACCTCCGGGACAAGCGGAAACATTCAGTACTTC.

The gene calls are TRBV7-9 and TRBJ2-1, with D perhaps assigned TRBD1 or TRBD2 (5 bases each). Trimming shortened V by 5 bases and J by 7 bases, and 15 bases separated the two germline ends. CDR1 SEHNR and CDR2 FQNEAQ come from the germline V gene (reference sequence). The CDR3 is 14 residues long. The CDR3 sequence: CASSPPGPGNEQFF. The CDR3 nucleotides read TGTGCCAGCAGCCCACCGGGACCTGGGAATGAGCAGTTCTTC.

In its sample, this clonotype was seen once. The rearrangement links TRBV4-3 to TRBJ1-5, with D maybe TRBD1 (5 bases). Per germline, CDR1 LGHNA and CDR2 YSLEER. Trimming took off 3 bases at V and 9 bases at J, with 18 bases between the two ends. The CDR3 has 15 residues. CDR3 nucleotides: TGCGCCAGCAGCCAGGATGGGACCTCAGATCGGCCCCAGCATTTT. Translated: CASSQDGTSDRPQHF.

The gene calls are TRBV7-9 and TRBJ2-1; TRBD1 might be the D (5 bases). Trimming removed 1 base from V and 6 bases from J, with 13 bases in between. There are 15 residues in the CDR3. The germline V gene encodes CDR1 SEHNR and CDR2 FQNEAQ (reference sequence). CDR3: CASSLGGGSSNEQFF. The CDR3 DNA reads TGTGCCAGCAGCTTAGGGGGCGGCTCGAGCAATGAGCAGTTCTTC.

The CDR3 region is CASSVDGRSYEQYF. In DNA form, the CDR3 reads TGTGCCAGCAGCGTAGATGGCAGGTCCTACGAGCAGTACTTC. The gene calls are TRBV9 and TRBJ2-7; no reliable D call. The CDR3 contains 14 residues. Looked up from germline, CDR1 is SGDLS and CDR2 is YYNGEE. Trimming took 0 bases from V and 1 from J, leaving 8 bases between them. The full variable domain, completed using reference TRBV9 and TRBJ2-7, is DSGVTQTPKHLITATGQRVTLRCSPRSGDLSVYWYQQSLDQGLQFLIQYYNGEERAKGNILERFSAQQFPDLHSELNLSSLELGDSALYFCASSVDGRSYEQYFGPGTRLTVT.

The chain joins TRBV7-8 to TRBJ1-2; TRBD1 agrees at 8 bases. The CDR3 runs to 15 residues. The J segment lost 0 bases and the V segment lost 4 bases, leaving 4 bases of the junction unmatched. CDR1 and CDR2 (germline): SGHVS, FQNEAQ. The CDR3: CASSYGTGTNYGYTF. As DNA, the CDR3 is TGTGCCAGCAGCTATGGGACAGGAACTAACTATGGCTACACCTTC.

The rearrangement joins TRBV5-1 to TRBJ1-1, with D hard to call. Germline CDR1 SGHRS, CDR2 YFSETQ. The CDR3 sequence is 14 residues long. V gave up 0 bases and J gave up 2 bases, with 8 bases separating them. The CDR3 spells CASSLVLENTEAFF. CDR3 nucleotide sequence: TGCGCCAGCAGCTTGGTTCTCGAAAACACTGAAGCTTTCTTT.

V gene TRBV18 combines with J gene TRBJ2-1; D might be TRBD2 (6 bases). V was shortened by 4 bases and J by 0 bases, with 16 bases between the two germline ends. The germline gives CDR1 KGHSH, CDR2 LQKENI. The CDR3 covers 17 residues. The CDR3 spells CASSRPAGGSSYNEQFF. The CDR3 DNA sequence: TGTGCCAGCTCACGTCCGGCCGGGGGAAGCTCCTACAATGAGCAGTTCTTC.

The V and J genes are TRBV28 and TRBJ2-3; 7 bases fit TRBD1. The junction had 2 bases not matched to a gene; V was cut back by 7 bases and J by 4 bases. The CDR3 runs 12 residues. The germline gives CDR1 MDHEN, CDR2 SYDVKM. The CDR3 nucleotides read TGTGCCAGCAAAGGGACAGCAGATACGCAGTATTTT. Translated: CASKGTADTQYF. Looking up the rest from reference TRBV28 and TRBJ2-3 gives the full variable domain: DVKVTQSSRYLVKRTGEKVFLECVQDMDHENMFWYRQDPGLGLRLIYFSYDVKMKEKGDIPEGYSVSREKKERFSLILESASTNQTSMYLCASKGTADTQYFGPGTRLTVL.

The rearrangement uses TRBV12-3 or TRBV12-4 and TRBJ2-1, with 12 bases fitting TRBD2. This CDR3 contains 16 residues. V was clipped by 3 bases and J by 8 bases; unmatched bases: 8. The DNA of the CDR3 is TGTGCCAGCAGTTTCGGTCTAGCGGGGGGGATGTATGAGCAGTTCTTC. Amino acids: CASSFGLAGGMYEQFF.

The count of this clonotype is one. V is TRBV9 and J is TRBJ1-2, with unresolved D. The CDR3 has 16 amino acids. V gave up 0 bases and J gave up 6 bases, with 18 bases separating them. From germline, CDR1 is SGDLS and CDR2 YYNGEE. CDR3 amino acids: CASSVEAGRPLDGYTF. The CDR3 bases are TGTGCCAGCAGCGTAGAGGCAGGACGGCCCCTCGATGGCTACACCTTC.

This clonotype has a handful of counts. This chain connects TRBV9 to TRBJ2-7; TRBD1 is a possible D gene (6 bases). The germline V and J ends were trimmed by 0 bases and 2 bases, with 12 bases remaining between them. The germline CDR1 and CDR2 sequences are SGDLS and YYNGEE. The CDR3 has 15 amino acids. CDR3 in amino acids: CASSVGGTPTYEQYF. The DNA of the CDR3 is TGTGCCAGCAGCGTAGGAGGGACACCTACCTACGAGCAGTACTTC.

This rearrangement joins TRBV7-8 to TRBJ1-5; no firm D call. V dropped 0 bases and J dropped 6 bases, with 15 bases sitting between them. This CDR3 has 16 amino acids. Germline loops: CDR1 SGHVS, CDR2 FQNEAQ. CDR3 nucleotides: TGTGCCAGCAGCTTAGCTTCCCGGGTGAGGGCTCAGCCCCAGCATTTT. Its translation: CASSLASRVRAQPQHF.

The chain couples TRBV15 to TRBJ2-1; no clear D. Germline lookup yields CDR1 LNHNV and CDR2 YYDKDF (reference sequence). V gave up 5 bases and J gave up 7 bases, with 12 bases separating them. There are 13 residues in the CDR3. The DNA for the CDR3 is TGTGCCACCAGCGAGCAGGTGGTGAATGAGCAGTTCTTC. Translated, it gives CATSEQVVNEQFF.

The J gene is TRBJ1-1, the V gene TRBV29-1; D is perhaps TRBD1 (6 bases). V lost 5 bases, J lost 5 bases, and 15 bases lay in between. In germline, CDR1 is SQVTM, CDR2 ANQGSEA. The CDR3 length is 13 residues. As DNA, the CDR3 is TGCAGCGTTACAGGGATGGAAGGAACTGAAGCTTTCTTT. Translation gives CSVTGMEGTEAFF. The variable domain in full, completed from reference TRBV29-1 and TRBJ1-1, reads SAVISQKPSRDICQRGTSLTIQCQVDSQVTMMFWYRQQPGQSLTLIATANQGSEATYESGFVIDKFPISRPNLTFSTLTVSNMSPEDSSIYLCSVTGMEGTEAFFGQGTRLTVV.

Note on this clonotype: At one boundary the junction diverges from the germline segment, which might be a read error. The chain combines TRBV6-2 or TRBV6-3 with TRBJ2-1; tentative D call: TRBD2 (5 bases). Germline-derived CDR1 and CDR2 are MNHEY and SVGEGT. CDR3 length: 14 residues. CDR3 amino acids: CASSGSSSYNGQFF. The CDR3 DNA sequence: TGTGCCAGCAGTGGGTCTAGCAGCTACAATGGGCAGTTCTTC.

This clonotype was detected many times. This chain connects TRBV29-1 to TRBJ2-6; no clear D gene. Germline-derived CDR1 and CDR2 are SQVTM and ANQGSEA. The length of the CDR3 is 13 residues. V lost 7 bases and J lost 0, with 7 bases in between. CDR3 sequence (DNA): TGCAGCGACTATTCCTCTGGGGCCAACGTCCTGACTTTC. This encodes CSDYSSGANVLTF.

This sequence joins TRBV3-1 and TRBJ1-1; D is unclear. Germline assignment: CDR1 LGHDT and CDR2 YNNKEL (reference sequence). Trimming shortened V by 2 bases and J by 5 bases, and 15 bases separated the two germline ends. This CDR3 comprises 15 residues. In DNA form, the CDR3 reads TGTGCCAGCAGCCAAAATCTGGCAAGAGGGACTGAAGCTTTCTTT. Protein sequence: CASSQNLARGTEAFF.